A selection of T cell receptor beta chains follows, all from one sample in a study of blood T cells in healthy people across ages. TCRdb ran MiXCR on the 5' RACE reads and lists one entry per CDR3 protein. The sample has around 1,500,000 distinct CDR3 sequences, roughly 28% seen once; the top ten hold roughly 8.2%. Sequences were obtained from blood. These receptors all come from a woman under 40 in good health. Both conserved end residues are part of each CDR3. D genes are given only for firm matches. The listing skips clone size in some rows; elsewhere it reads once, few, many or a size class.

V gene,CDR3 length,clone size,J gene,D gene,CDR3 DNA,CDR3 protein
TRBV9,15,many,TRBJ2-6,-,TGTGCCAGCAGCGCCTCGACGGCTGGGGCCAACGTCCTGACTTTC,CASSASTAGANVLTF
TRBV10-2,17,few,TRBJ2-2,TRBD1,TGCGCCAGCAGCAGCAGTCCCGGGACAGGGACCATCGGGGAGCTGTTTTTT,CASSSSPGTGTIGELFF
TRBV10-3,13,-,TRBJ2-3,TRBD1,TGTGCCATAGGGGACAGAACTATGGATACGCAGTATTTT,CAIGDRTMDTQYF
TRBV27,17,-,TRBJ2-3,-,TGTGCCAGCAACTATATAACCGGGACCCCTTCCACAGATACGCAGTATTTT,CASNYITGTPSTDTQYF
TRBV7-2,13,many,TRBJ2-1,-,TGTGCCAGCAGCTTAGGGAGGCGCAATGAGCAGTTCTTC,CASSLGRRNEQFF
TRBV7-9,15,-,TRBJ1-1,TRBD1,TGTGCCAGCAGCTTAGCGCCAGACAGGGGCACTGAAGCTTTCTTT,CASSLAPDRGTEAFF
TRBV7-2,11,-,TRBJ2-1,-,TGTGCCAGCGAGATCTACAATGAGCAGTTCTTC,CASEIYNEQFF
TRBV11-1,16,once,TRBJ2-1,TRBD1,TGTGCCAGCAGCTTTGGAGGGACAGGGGGCGCGGAGACCCAGTTCTTC,CASSFGGTGGAETQFF
TRBV20-1,11,few,TRBJ2-7,-,TGCAGTGCTAGAGAGAGGTACGAGCAGTACTTC,CSARERYEQYF
TRBV28,14,-,TRBJ2-7,TRBD2,TGTGCCAGTCGAGGGGCGGGGGGGCTCTACGAGCAGTACTTC,CASRGAGGLYEQYF
TRBV5-1,16,few,TRBJ2-1,-,TGCGCCAGCAGCCCTGGGGCGACTGACACAGGCAATGAGCAGTTCTTC,CASSPGATDTGNEQFF
TRBV4-3,15,many,TRBJ2-1,TRBD2,TGCGCCAGCAGCCAAGAACCACTAGCGGGAAGTGAGCAGTTCTTC,CASSQEPLAGSEQFF
TRBV9,12,-,TRBJ2-1,-,TGTGCCAGCAGCGTTCTGGGTTATGAGCAGTTCTTC,CASSVLGYEQFF
TRBV14,11,few,TRBJ2-7,-,TGTGCCAGCAGCCACTGGAACGAGCAGTACTTC,CASSHWNEQYF
TRBV7-2,17,-,TRBJ1-1,TRBD1,TGTGCCAGCAGCTTAGCTGGCAGGGGGGTTGGGAACACTGAAGCTTTCTTT,CASSLAGRGVGNTEAFF
TRBV7-8,15,few,TRBJ2-1,TRBD2,TGTGCCAGCAGCCAAGGACTAGCGGGATACTATGAGCAGTTCTTC,CASSQGLAGYYEQFF
TRBV6-6,16,few,TRBJ2-3,TRBD2,TGTGCCAGCAGTTCGAGGACTAGCGGGGGGGCAGATACGCAGTATTTT,CASSSRTSGGADTQYF
TRBV20-1,14,many,TRBJ2-7,-,TGCAGTGCTAGAGATGGGGACGGAACCTACGAGCAGTACTTC,CSARDGDGTYEQYF
TRBV29-1,13,-,TRBJ1-5,TRBD1,TGCAGCGTGGGGACAGGAGGGGTTCAGCCCCAGCATTTT,CSVGTGGVQPQHF